The rows below give T cell receptor beta chains drawn from one sample of a study of blood T cell repertoires in COVID-19. Profiled with immunoSEQ multiplex PCR; TCRdb holds only in-frame clones, not every one. Altogether some 200,000 clones are present, just under 85% being singletons, with the ten largest covering 6.5% to 8.5%. Sequencing input: peripheral blood. The receptor source for this set is a human donor with acute or convalescent COVID-19. The donor label of this sample is uncertain. Each CDR3 is given with its conserved first and last residue. D genes are given only for firm matches. For some rows the clone size is stated as once, few or many, or as a class when expanded; others skip it.

clone_size j_call d_call v_call cdr3_aa cdr3_nt
- TRBJ2-3 - TRBV15 CATSRDRAGPSTDTQYF TGTGCCACCAGCAGAGATCGGGCGGGCCCAAGCACAGATACGCAGTATTTT
- TRBJ1-1 - TRBV24-1 CATSDPRGEAFF TGTGCCACCAGTGACCCTCGGGGAGAAGCTTTCTTT
- TRBJ1-1 - TRBV6-6 CASSNHQGQNTEAFF TGTGCCAGCAGCAACCACCAGGGGCAGAACACTGAAGCTTTCTTT
- TRBJ1-1 TRBD1 TRBV3-1/TRBV3-2 CASSPTGAGTEAFF TGTGCCAGCAGCCCGACAGGGGCTGGCACTGAAGCTTTCTTT
- TRBJ2-7 TRBD2 TRBV3-1/TRBV3-2 CASSPSEFRTSESYEQYF TGTGCCAGCAGCCCGTCAGAGTTCCGGACTAGCGAATCCTACGAGCAGTACTTC
- TRBJ2-6 TRBD1 TRBV6-2/TRBV6-3 CASSYGTGWAGANVLTF TGTGCCAGCAGTTACGGGACAGGGTGGGCTGGGGCCAACGTCCTGACTTTC
- TRBJ2-2 - TRBV18 CASSPPPNTGELFF TGTGCCAGCTCACCACCCCCAAACACCGGGGAGCTGTTTTTT
- TRBJ2-1 - TRBV7-9 CASSPGGPLGNNEQFF TGTGCCAGCAGCCCGGGCGGGCCCTTGGGCAACAATGAGCAGTTCTTC
- TRBJ2-7 TRBD2 TRBV5-1 CASSLERAGGSYEQYF TGCGCCAGCAGTTTGGAAAGGGCGGGGGGCTCCTACGAGCAGTACTTC
- TRBJ2-1 - TRBV5-1 CASKAGSSYNEQFF TGCGCCAGCAAGGCAGGAAGCTCCTACAATGAGCAGTTCTTC
- TRBJ2-1 TRBD2 TRBV3-1/TRBV3-2 CASSLLAGGLNEQFF TGTGCCAGCAGCTTACTAGCGGGAGGGCTCAATGAGCAGTTCTTC
- TRBJ1-1 - TRBV18 CASSPDRGRAEAFF TGTGCCAGCTCACCCGACCGTGGGAGGGCTGAAGCTTTCTTT
- TRBJ2-3 TRBD2 TRBV5-1 CASRSTSGADTQYF TGCGCCAGCAGGTCAACTAGCGGGGCAGATACGCAGTATTTT
- TRBJ2-3 TRBD2 TRBV7-8 CASSSGLAGNSDTQYF TGTGCCAGCAGCTCGGGACTAGCGGGTAATTCAGATACGCAGTATTTT
- TRBJ2-7 TRBD1 TRBV4-1 CASSQADRDSYEQYF TGCGCCAGCAGCCAAGCGGACAGGGATTCCTACGAGCAGTACTTC
- TRBJ2-6 TRBD2 TRBV11-2 CASSLVLAGAGANVLTF TGTGCCAGCAGCTTAGTACTAGCGGGAGCTGGGGCCAACGTCCTGACTTTC
- TRBJ1-3 TRBD1 TRBV3-1/TRBV3-2 CASSLGDSSGNTIYF TGTGCCAGCAGCTTAGGGGACAGCTCTGGAAACACCATATATTTT
- TRBJ2-3 - TRBV9 CASSLTGFTQYF TGTGCCAGCAGCCTCACAGGGTTTACGCAGTATTTT
once TRBJ2-4 TRBD1 TRBV7-2 CASSTQGGTNIQYF TGTGCCAGCAGCACACAGGGGGGCACGAACATTCAGTACTTC
few TRBJ1-5 TRBD1 TRBV5-1 CASSRNGQANQPQHF TGCGCCAGCAGCAGGAACGGACAGGCGAATCAGCCCCAGCATTTT
- TRBJ2-5 - TRBV28 CASSLSYGGGLQETQYF TGTGCCAGCAGTTTATCGTACGGAGGAGGGCTCCAAGAGACCCAGTACTTC
- TRBJ1-1 TRBD1 TRBV4-1 CASSQDLGDRNTEAFF TGCGCCAGCAGCCAAGATTTGGGGGACAGAAACACTGAAGCTTTCTTT
- TRBJ1-1 TRBD1 TRBV2 CASSERDRGDTEAFF TGTGCCAGCAGTGAAAGGGACAGGGGGGACACTGAAGCTTTCTTT
- TRBJ2-2 - TRBV24-1 CATSEEGTANTGELFF TGTGCCACCAGTGAGGAGGGGACCGCGAACACCGGGGAGCTGTTTTTT